This T cell receptor beta chain derives from a study of cytomegalovirus exposure and HLA in healthy donors. Study results and limitations: The study listed 150 to 200 cytomegalovirus-associated TCR beta chains. Another analysis was done later, and it associated roughly 15,000 TCR beta sequences with HLA alleles at 0.05 false discovery rate. Segments of the TCR beta V type were, in most cases, productive about 90% or about 30% of the time in an earlier analysis. Reportedly, HLA-A and HLA-B alleles of most subjects were accurately predicted from TCR beta.

Primers: 60 Vbeta forward and 13 Jbeta reverse. Some clones are missing from TCRdb's copy, which holds only in-frame ones; the method was immunoSEQ multiplex PCR. The sample has some 200,000 clones; approximately 83% are singletons. The CDR3 loop spans 14 amino acids. Germline-derived CDR1 and CDR2 are MNHEY and SVGAGI. The V end was cut by 7 bases, the J end by 4 bases, with 13 bases between. About this clone: Its antigen is still unknown.

The sample comprised PBMCs. The receptor's source is a boy aged 2 to 10 in good health and CMV-seronegative. This chain connects TRBV6-5 to TRBJ2-2; TRBD1 might be the D (6 bases). Here the CDR3 reads CASKMGAVTGELFF. The CDR3 DNA follows: TGTGCCAGCAAGATGGGGGCCGTCACCGGGGAGCTGTTTTTT.